These 25 T cell receptor beta chains share one sample of origin, sequenced in a study of T-cell memory formation after mild COVID-19. In TCRdb, the 5' RACE reads were re-called with MiXCR into one record per CDR3 protein. The repertoire consists of hundreds of thousands of distinct CDR3 sequences, with roughly 15% occurring once and the leading ten covering about 22%. Specimen: PBMCs or a T cell subset sorted from them (not recorded which). The receptors derive from a man aged 18 to 35 who had mild COVID-19 (a few samples of this study predate the infection). Cell type and time point are not known.

This clonotype was detected a few times. The V call is TRBV29-1, the J call TRBJ1-1; D ambiguous. The CDR3 contains 12 residues. Germline V CDR1 and CDR2: SQVTM, ANQGSEA. V was shortened by 4 bases and J by 1 base, with 7 bases between the two germline ends. The CDR3 is CSVGTGNTEAFF. CDR3 nucleotides: TGCAGCGTTGGGACGGGGAACACTGAAGCTTTCTTT. The whole variable domain, remainder taken from reference TRBV29-1 and TRBJ1-1, is SAVISQKPSRDICQRGTSLTIQCQVDSQVTMMFWYRQQPGQSLTLIATANQGSEATYESGFVIDKFPISRPNLTFSTLTVSNMSPEDSSIYLCSVGTGNTEAFFGQGTRLTVV.

This clonotype was observed a handful of times. The chain uses TRBV12-3 or TRBV12-4 and TRBJ1-3, with 7 bases fitting TRBD1. V shed 6 bases and J 7 bases; nucleotides not matched to a gene: 6. CDR3 size: 13 residues. This CDR3 reads CASSLTGENTIYF. CDR3 nucleotide sequence: TGTGCCAGCAGCTTAACAGGGGAGAACACCATATATTTT.

This clonotype has a count of ten or more. The rearrangement joins TRBV7-2 to TRBJ2-3, with D hard to call. This CDR3 spans 13 amino acids. V was clipped by 5 bases and J by 6 bases, with 12 bases between them. CDR1 and CDR2 (germline): SGHTA, FQGNSA. Written as DNA, the CDR3 is TGTGCCAGCAGCCCCGGAACCGGGGATACGCAGTATTTT. It yields the protein CASSPGTGDTQYF.

V usage is TRBV7-2 and J usage is TRBJ2-2; D perhaps matches TRBD1 (6 bases). The CDR3 consists of 16 residues. The ends were cut back, 5 bases at V and 2 bases at J, with 15 bases in the middle. Per the germline V gene, CDR1 is SGHTA and CDR2 is FQGNSA. As DNA, the CDR3 is TGTGCCAGCAGCGGACGAACGGGACAAAACACCGGGGAGCTGTTTTTT. This gives the protein CASSGRTGQNTGELFF.

This clonotype has a count of ten or more. The V gene is TRBV4-1, the J gene TRBJ2-5; D remains unclear. V was clipped by 1 base and J by 5 bases, with 8 bases between them. The CDR3 covers 13 residues. The germline V gene encodes CDR1 MGHRA and CDR2 YSYEKL. This CDR3 is CASSQAQSETQYF. CDR3 sequence (DNA): TGCGCCAGCAGCCAAGCCCAATCCGAGACCCAGTACTTC.

This chain uses TRBV7-2 with TRBJ2-2, with D possibly matching TRBD2 (6 bases). V was shortened by 3 bases and J by 1 base, with 12 bases between the two germline ends. Germline values: CDR1 SGHTA, CDR2 FQGNSA. The CDR3 loop spans 16 amino acids. The CDR3 here is CASSFTGGGNTGELFF. The DNA of the CDR3 is TGTGCCAGCAGCTTTACCGGGGGAGGGAACACCGGGGAGCTGTTTTTT.

This clonotype has at least ten counts. The chain recombines TRBV30 with TRBJ1-2; the D is unclear. The CDR3 spans 13 residues. Trimming removed 0 bases from V and 0 bases from J, with 5 bases in between. The germline CDR1 and CDR2 sequences are GTSNPN and SVGIG (reference sequence). CDR3: CAWSVEANYGYTF. CDR3 nucleotide sequence: TGTGCCTGGAGTGTGGAAGCTAACTATGGCTACACCTTC.

The CDR3 nucleotides are TGCGCCAGCAGGGATGGACAGGGGTGGACGGCAGAGACCCAGTACTTC. This translates into CASRDGQGWTAETQYF. The V call is TRBV5-1, the J call TRBJ2-5, with 9 bases identical to TRBD1. The CDR3 runs 16 residues. Per germline, CDR1 SGHRS and CDR2 YFSETQ. The V gene end was trimmed by 5 bases and the J gene end by 4 bases; junction bases not matched to a gene: 12.

This chain links TRBV7-2 with TRBJ2-7; possible D gene TRBD2, 6 bases. V was trimmed by 7 bases and J by 5 bases, leaving 15 bases between them. The CDR3 has 13 amino acids. Germline V gene data show CDR1 as SGHTA and CDR2 as FQGNSA. CDR3 loop: CASTNKGRHEQYF. As DNA, the CDR3 is TGTGCCAGCACCAATAAGGGGAGGCACGAGCAGTACTTC.

V usage is TRBV12-3 or TRBV12-4 and J usage is TRBJ1-5, with a tentative D call TRBD1 (6 bases). The CDR3 has 13 amino acids. The V end lost 6 bases, the J end lost 7 bases, and 13 bases lay between the germline ends. The CDR3 nucleotides are TGTGCCAGCAGCTCTCAGGGGTACCAGCCCCAGCATTTT. Protein sequence: CASSSQGYQPQHF.

The gene calls are TRBV3-1 and TRBJ2-1; 10 nucleotides agree with TRBD2. The germline V gene has CDR1 LGHDT and CDR2 YNNKEL (reference sequence). This CDR3 contains 16 residues. The junction had 10 bases not matched to a gene; V was cut back by 4 bases and J by 7 bases. CDR3 protein: CASSPPLAGVSNEQFF. The CDR3 region has the DNA TGTGCCAGCAGCCCCCCCCTAGCGGGAGTATCAAATGAGCAGTTCTTC.

This clonotype has just a few counts. The genes are TRBV7-9 and TRBJ1-2; no reliable D call. Germline CDR1 SEHNR, CDR2 FQNEAQ (reference sequence). Trimming left V 3 bases short and J 0 bases short, with 11 bases between. This CDR3 is 15 amino acids long. The DNA for the CDR3 is TGTGCCAGCAGCTTGGGGAACACCGCTAACTATGGCTACACCTTC. Translated, it gives CASSLGNTANYGYTF.

V gene TRBV4-2 combines with J gene TRBJ2-5, with 8 bases identical to TRBD2. CDR1 and CDR2 from the germline V gene are LGHNA and YNFKEQ. There are 14 residues in the CDR3. V shed 3 bases and J 7 bases; nucleotides not matched to a gene: 7. This CDR3 reads CASSQETSAPTQYF. CDR3 DNA: TGTGCCAGCAGCCAGGAGACTAGCGCTCCGACCCAGTACTTC.

The sample holds many counts of this clonotype. This chain connects TRBV18 to TRBJ2-1; tentative D call: TRBD1 (5 bases). The V gene lost 3 bases and the J gene lost 4 bases, with 10 bases spanning the gap. The CDR3 is 14 residues long. Germline loops: CDR1 KGHSH, CDR2 LQKENI. CDR3 nucleotides: TGTGCCAGCTCACCTTCGTCAGGGTACAATGAGCAGTTCTTC. The encoded protein is CASSPSSGYNEQFF.

The chain carries TRBV5-1 and TRBJ2-2, with no clear D. The CDR3 totals 15 residues. V lost 0 bases to trimming and J lost 7 bases, with 13 bases between them. The germline gives CDR1 SGHRS, CDR2 YFSETQ. The CDR3 coding sequence is TGCGCCAGCAGCTTGGCGGCTTCTAGTGGCGGGGAGCTGTTTTTT. Residues: CASSLAASSGGELFF.

V gene TRBV24-1 combines with J gene TRBJ2-4; D not resolved. V gave up 1 base and J gave up 0 bases, with 9 bases separating them. Germline values: CDR1 KGHDR, CDR2 SFDVKD. This CDR3 has 16 amino acids. For the CDR3, the DNA is TGTGCCACCAGTGATTTTATGGTTCTAGCCAAAAACATTCAGTACTTC. Translation gives CATSDFMVLAKNIQYF.

V is TRBV5-6 and J is TRBJ1-2, with D tentatively TRBD1 (6 bases). The germline CDR1 and CDR2 sequences are SGHDT and YYEEEE. The CDR3 has 13 amino acids. Trimming removed 0 bases from V and 4 bases from J, with 7 bases in between. The CDR3: CASSLGGAYGYTF. CDR3 nucleotides: TGTGCCAGCAGCTTGGGGGGGGCCTATGGCTACACCTTC.

The chain couples TRBV4-3 to TRBJ2-3, with D perhaps assigned TRBD1 or TRBD2 (6 bases each). V was pared by 4 bases and J by 2 bases, with 16 bases between. The CDR3 contains 16 residues. Germline lookup yields CDR1 LGHNA and CDR2 YSLEER. CDR3 nucleotide sequence: TGCGCCAGCAGCCCCATCGGGGGCGCTCTCACAGATACGCAGTATTTT. This translates into CASSPIGGALTDTQYF.

The V gene is TRBV7-2, the J gene TRBJ2-5; the D gene is possibly TRBD1 (6 bases). Looked up from germline, CDR1 is SGHTA and CDR2 is FQGNSA. Between the trimmed V and J ends, which lost 2 bases and 5 bases, there was a span of 12 bases. The CDR3 has 14 amino acids. CDR3: CASSLQGLGETQYF. The DNA for the CDR3 is TGTGCCAGCAGCTTACAGGGGCTTGGGGAGACCCAGTACTTC.

The sample holds many counts of this clonotype. This rearrangement joins TRBV4-3 to TRBJ2-3, with 9 bases matching TRBD2. The CDR3 loop spans 16 amino acids. V was pared by 0 bases and J by 4 bases, with 5 bases of the junction left unmatched. Germline CDR1 LGHNA, CDR2 YSLEER. The CDR3 bases are TGCGCCAGCAGCCAAGATCTTCGCGGGGGGGCAGATACGCAGTATTTT. Its protein is CASSQDLRGGADTQYF.

This clonotype was detected a few times. One end of the junction is discordant with germline, which a read error may explain. The rearrangement joins TRBV7-7 to TRBJ1-6; no reliable D call. Germline V gene data show CDR1 as SSHAT and CDR2 as FNYEAQ (reference sequence). The CDR3 covers 14 residues. CDR3 loop: CASSLASRVSPLHF. CDR3 sequence (DNA): TGTGCTAGCAGCTTAGCGAGTAGGGTTTCACCCCTCCACTTT. Full variable domain (missing parts from reference TRBV7-7 and TRBJ1-6): GAGVSQSPRYKVTKRGQDVTLRCDPISSHATLYWYQQALGQGPEFLTYFNYEAQPDKSGLPSDRFSAERPEGSISTLTIQRTEQRDSAMYRCASSLASRVSPLHFGNGTRLTVT.

V and J are TRBV20-1 and TRBJ1-3; possible D gene TRBD1, 5 bases. Trimming cost V 1 base and J 6 bases, with 19 bases left between them. Germline values: CDR1 DFQATT, CDR2 SNEGSKA (reference sequence). CDR3 length equals 16 residues. In DNA form, the CDR3 reads TGCAGTGCTAGAGCCCCTCTCGGGGCTAAGGAAAACACCATATATTTT. Its protein is CSARAPLGAKENTIYF.

This clonotype was seen once. The chain recombines TRBV5-1 with TRBJ1-1; the D is unclear. Trimming took 4 bases from V and 0 from J, leaving 16 bases between them. The CDR3 is made up of 16 amino acids. CDR1 and CDR2 from the germline V gene are SGHRS and YFSETQ. In nucleotides, the CDR3 is TGCGCCAGCAGCCCGGCAGGTCGAGGCATGAACACTGAAGCTTTCTTT. Translating it yields CASSPAGRGMNTEAFF.

This clonotype was counted between two and nine times. V usage is TRBV29-1 and J usage is TRBJ1-2; weak D call: TRBD1 (5 bases). The CDR3 covers 12 residues. The ends were cut back, 7 bases at V and 8 bases at J, with 17 bases in the middle. Per germline, CDR1 SQVTM and CDR2 ANQGSEA. The CDR3 DNA reads TGCAGCGCCGAAAGATATCGGGGGGGCTACACCTTC. Translation gives CSAERYRGGYTF.

There are a few counts of this clonotype. This chain's CDR3 is CSARRGETQYF. CDR3 nucleotides: TGCAGTGCTAGGAGGGGGGAGACCCAGTACTTC. The chain is built from TRBV20-1 and TRBJ2-5; maybe TRBD1 (6 bases). In germline, CDR1 is DFQATT, CDR2 SNEGSKA (reference sequence). Trimming pared 3 bases from V and 5 bases from J, leaving 7 bases between. This CDR3 contains 11 residues.